There are a few counts of the clone carrying this T cell receptor beta chain. These data originate in a study of blood T cell repertoires in COVID-19. Study-level background: COVID-19 samples, acute and convalescent, were from the United States, Italy and Spain. PBMCs, B-cell-depleted T cells, or T cells were the source of the cDNA or gDNA that made up the material.

In the authors' methods: Reference gene primer amplification gave estimated nucleated cell counts. Measured with immunoSEQ multiplex PCR; TCRdb has only the in-frame clones, and not every one. Clonal size and the V and J genes are those of that table, whereas D and trimming came from the DNA. The data contain approximately 88,000 clones, about 83% of them singletons. V was trimmed by 4 bases and J by 6 bases, leaving 14 bases between them. The length of the CDR3 is 14 residues. Germline V gene sequence: CDR1 SGDLS, CDR2 YYNGEE. The J gene is TRBJ2-1, the V gene TRBV9, with D perhaps TRBD2 (5 bases). Sample: peripheral blood. The receptor was isolated from a human donor in a cohort sampled during active COVID-19. CDR3 DNA: TGTGCCAGCAGCAAACATTTAGCGACCAATGAGCAGTTCTTC. Translated, it gives CASSKHLATNEQFF.